The 28 T cell receptor beta chains reported below all come from one sample, sequenced in a study of T cells in Graves' hyperthyroidism and ophthalmopathy. From RNA transcripts, TCR beta CDR3 regions were amplified. HTBI primers drove first-round RT-PCR of the TCR CDR3. MiXCR, run by TCRdb on the multiplex PCR reads, gives a single entry per CDR3 protein. The sample consists of around 520,000 distinct CDR3 sequences, 14% of them appearing once. The sample was blood. The receptors here all came from a woman aged 40-49 years with Graves' hyperthyroidism.

The table lists this clonotype with many counts. The junction shows a germline mismatch at one end, possibly a read error. The gene calls are TRBV7-9 and TRBJ2-3, with 7 nucleotides matching TRBD2. From germline, CDR1 is SEHNR and CDR2 FQNEAQ (reference sequence). This CDR3 has 16 residues. This chain's CDR3 is CASSLGLAASTDTQYF. CDR3 nucleotide sequence: TGCGCCAGCAGCTTGGGTCTAGCGGCCAGCACAGATACGCAGTATTTT.

This clonotype has at least ten counts. The rearrangement uses TRBV5-6 and TRBJ2-7, with D unclear. The V end lost 4 bases, the J end lost 3 bases, and 11 bases lay between the germline ends. This CDR3 spans 13 amino acids. Germline V gene lookup returns CDR1 SGHDT and CDR2 YYEEEE. The CDR3 spells CASSRAGLYEQYF. The CDR3 DNA is TGTGCCAGCAGCCGGGCAGGTCTCTACGAGCAGTACTTC.

With respect to this clonotype: One base away lies a much larger clone, so this may be a sequencing read error. CDR3 DNA sequence: TGCGCCAGCAGCTGGGCTAGCGGGAGGGCCTCGAATGAGCAGTTCTTC. Translated: CASSWASGRASNEQFF. The chain combines TRBV5-1 with TRBJ2-1; 12 bases align to TRBD2. CDR1 is SGHRS, CDR2 YFSETQ, per germline. The CDR3 runs 16 residues. The V segment lost 3 bases and the J segment 7 bases; nucleotides outside the gene matches: 8.

A few counts support this clonotype. V is TRBV14 and J is TRBJ1-2, with 7 bases matching TRBD1. Trimming removed 1 base from V and 6 bases from J; junction bases left unmatched: 14. The CDR3 runs to 17 residues. Germline values: CDR1 SGHDN, CDR2 FVKESK. The CDR3 protein is CASSQAWRQGTSDGYTF. CDR3 DNA sequence: TGTGCCAGCAGCCAAGCTTGGAGACAGGGCACCTCTGATGGCTACACCTTC.

This clonotype was recorded many times. The chain joins TRBV5-6 to TRBJ2-7, with 8 bases aligning to TRBD1. The V gene's germline CDR1 is SGHDT and CDR2 YYEEEE. V lost 0 bases and J lost 2; bases outside the gene matches: 7. CDR3 length equals 16 residues. The CDR3 sequence: CASSLVGQGTTYEQYF. The CDR3 DNA is TGTGCCAGCAGCTTGGTCGGACAGGGCACTACCTACGAGCAGTACTTC.

This clonotype was seen repeatedly, ten times or more. The chain joins TRBV12-3 or TRBV12-4 to TRBJ2-7; the match to TRBD2 covers 10 bases. This CDR3 is built from 16 residues. Trimming cost V 6 bases and J 0 bases; bases outside gene matches: 8. The CDR3 region has the DNA TGTGCCAGCAGCACCGGGACTAGCGTTGCCTCCTACGAGCAGTACTTC. Translating it yields CASSTGTSVASYEQYF.

This clonotype was counted at least ten times. This chain joins TRBV7-2 and TRBJ2-4, with D perhaps matching TRBD1 (6 bases). V was trimmed by 3 bases and J by 0 bases, leaving 12 bases between them. Germline values: CDR1 SGHTA, CDR2 FQGNSA. The CDR3 has 16 amino acids. The DNA for the CDR3 is TGTGCCAGCAGCTTGCAAGCGACAGGAGCCAAAAACATTCAGTACTTC. The encoded protein is CASSLQATGAKNIQYF.

This clonotype has just a few counts. The rearrangement uses TRBV7-9 and TRBJ1-2; 7 nucleotides line up with TRBD1. There are 13 residues in the CDR3. With 5 bases clipped from V and 10 bases from J, the junction kept 10 bases outside the gene matches. Germline values: CDR1 SEHNR, CDR2 FQNEAQ (reference sequence). CDR3 loop: CASSPRTGDSYTF. DNA for the CDR3: TGTGCCAGCAGCCCCAGGACAGGTGATTCCTACACCTTC. The variable domain in full, completed from reference TRBV7-9 and TRBJ1-2, reads DTGVSQNPRHKITKRGQNVTFRCDPISEHNRLYWYRQTLGQGPEFLTYFQNEAQLEKSRLLSDRFSAERPKGSFSTLEIQRTEQGDSAMYLCASSPRTGDSYTFGSGTRLTVV.

This clonotype appeared a single time. A much larger clonotype is one base distant, so this may be a read error. Here the CDR3 reads CAGSPRGSGYNEQFF. The DNA for the CDR3 is TGTGCCGGCAGCCCCCGCGGTAGCGGGTACAATGAGCAGTTCTTC. The J gene is TRBJ2-1, the V gene TRBV7-3; 7 bases match TRBD2. Germline V gene data show CDR1 as SGHTA and CDR2 as FQGTGA. The CDR3 runs to 15 residues.

The chain combines TRBV4-1 with TRBJ2-5; no definite D call. Germline V lookup: CDR1 MGHRA, CDR2 YSYEKL. Trimming shortened V by 2 bases and J by 3 bases, and 7 bases separated the two germline ends. The CDR3 contains 13 residues. The CDR3 region is CASSQFSEETQYF. In DNA, the CDR3 is TGCGCCAGCAGCCAATTTTCAGAAGAGACCCAGTACTTC.

This clonotype was found many times. This chain connects TRBV5-1 to TRBJ1-2, with TRBD1 matching 10 bases. The germline V gene encodes CDR1 SGHRS and CDR2 YFSETQ. The CDR3 runs to 14 residues. Trimming took 3 bases from V and 6 from J; bases not matched to a gene: 5. As DNA, the CDR3 is TGCGCCAGCAGCTCCACGGGACAGGGGAATGGCTACACCTTC. Translating it yields CASSSTGQGNGYTF.

The CDR3 nucleotides are TGTGCCAGCAGCCAAGGCCGTTACCTTCGCACAGATACGCAGTATTTT. It yields the protein CASSQGRYLRTDTQYF. V gene TRBV3-1 combines with J gene TRBJ2-3; D is ambiguous. CDR1 and CDR2 (germline): LGHDT, YNNKEL (reference sequence). This CDR3 comprises 16 residues. With 1 base removed from V and 1 base from J, the gap between germline ends came to 12 bases.

The chain recombines TRBV4-1 with TRBJ1-2, with unresolved D. In germline, CDR1 is MGHRA, CDR2 YSYEKL. The CDR3 length is 14 residues. Trimming took off 1 base at V and 5 bases at J, with 11 bases between the two ends. Here the CDR3 reads CASSQAGPMYGYTF. The CDR3 nucleotides read TGCGCCAGCAGCCAAGCCGGGCCCATGTATGGCTACACCTTC.

V gene TRBV4-1 combines with J gene TRBJ1-2; D call uncertain. From germline, CDR1 is MGHRA and CDR2 YSYEKL. With 0 bases removed from V and 4 bases from J, the gap between germline ends came to 12 bases. The CDR3 runs 15 residues. CDR3 nucleotide sequence: TGCGCCAGCAGCCAAGACGTGGGGAGCCCCTATGGCTACACCTTC. Translation gives CASSQDVGSPYGYTF.

This clonotype occurred many times. This rearrangement joins TRBV2 to TRBJ1-1; 9 bases line up with TRBD1. The length of the CDR3 is 15 residues. Germline lookup yields CDR1 SNHLY and CDR2 FYNNEI. Trimming took 2 bases from V and 3 from J; bases not matched to a gene: 4. In DNA form, the CDR3 reads TGTGCCAGCAGTGAAATCGACAGGGGGGACACTGAAGCTTTCTTT. Protein sequence: CASSEIDRGDTEAFF. The full variable domain, rest sourced from reference TRBV2 and TRBJ1-1, is EPEVTQTPSHQVTQMGQEVILRCVPISNHLYFYWYRQILGQKVEFLVSFYNNEISEKSEIFDDQFSVERPDGSNFTLKIRSTKLEDSAMYFCASSEIDRGDTEAFFGQGTRLTVV.

The chain has TRBV7-9 and TRBJ2-7; D call uncertain. CDR3 length: 14 residues. CDR1 and CDR2 from the germline V gene are SEHNR and FQNEAQ (reference sequence). V was clipped by 5 bases and J by 0 bases, with 11 bases between them. CDR3 nucleotides: TGTGCCAGCAGCCTCACGGTCCGCTCCTACGAGCAGTACTTC. Protein product: CASSLTVRSYEQYF. Drawing the rest from reference TRBV7-9 and TRBJ2-7, the complete variable domain is DTGVSQNPRHKITKRGQNVTFRCDPISEHNRLYWYRQTLGQGPEFLTYFQNEAQLEKSRLLSDRFSAERPKGSFSTLEIQRTEQGDSAMYLCASSLTVRSYEQYFGPGTRLTVT.

This clonotype was recorded many times. The rearrangement links TRBV5-1 to TRBJ2-7; 14 bases align to TRBD2. Germline V gene data show CDR1 as SGHRS and CDR2 as YFSETQ. V trimming: 4 bases; J trimming: 6 bases; junction bases outside the gene matches: 9. The CDR3 runs to 16 residues. The CDR3: CASSPGTSGSTFEQYF. The CDR3 nucleotides are TGCGCCAGCAGCCCCGGGACTAGCGGGAGTACTTTCGAGCAGTACTTC. Full variable domain (remainder filled in from reference TRBV5-1 and TRBJ2-7): KAGVTQTPRYLIKTRGQQVTLSCSPISGHRSVSWYQQTPGQGLQFLFEYFSETQRNKGNFPGRFSGRQFSNSRSEMNVSTLELGDSALYLCASSPGTSGSTFEQYFGPGTRLTVT.

As for this clonotype: A clone one base away is much larger, so this may be a read error. The gene calls are TRBV12-3 or TRBV12-4 and TRBJ2-7; 9 nucleotides match TRBD1. This CDR3 region has 15 residues. Here the CDR3 reads CVSSRPGTGYYEQYF. The CDR3 DNA sequence: TGTGTCAGCAGCCGCCCCGGGACAGGGTATTACGAGCAGTACTTC.

The V call is TRBV11-2, the J call TRBJ1-3; a possible D gene is TRBD1 (6 bases). Trimming removed 5 bases at V and 2 bases at J, with 13 bases between. Per germline, CDR1 SGHAT and CDR2 FQNNGV. There are 15 residues in the CDR3. The CDR3 region is CASSRTGLAGNTIYF. The CDR3 nucleotides are TGTGCCAGCAGCCGTACAGGGCTAGCTGGAAACACCATATATTTT.

This clonotype appeared a few times. The chain carries TRBV6-1 and TRBJ1-2; 7 bases match TRBD1. Trimming took 7 bases from V and 3 from J; bases not matched to a gene: 8. The germline V gene encodes CDR1 MNHNS and CDR2 SASEGT. The length of the CDR3 is 14 residues. CDR3 residues: CASTERQGHYGYTF. The CDR3 region has the DNA TGTGCCAGCACCGAGAGACAGGGTCACTATGGCTACACCTTC.

The rearrangement joins TRBV28 to TRBJ1-1, with 7 bases aligning to TRBD1. The CDR3 consists of 17 residues. V was clipped by 6 bases and J by 4 bases; unmatched bases: 17. Germline loops: CDR1 MDHEN, CDR2 SYDVKM. For the CDR3, the DNA is TGTGCCAGCAGCCCCCCCCGGGACAGTCTGGGGAGCACTGAAGCTTTCTTT. Translating gives CASSPPRDSLGSTEAFF. Filled out from reference TRBV28 and TRBJ1-1, the complete variable domain reads DVKVTQSSRYLVKRTGEKVFLECVQDMDHENMFWYRQDPGLGLRLIYFSYDVKMKEKGDIPEGYSVSREKKERFSLILESASTNQTSMYLCASSPPRDSLGSTEAFFGQGTRLTVV.

Ten or more counts support this clonotype. V usage is TRBV3-1 and J usage is TRBJ2-1, with D tentatively TRBD2 (6 bases). The CDR3 covers 13 residues. Germline CDR1 and CDR2: LGHDT and YNNKEL (reference sequence). Trimming took off 4 bases at V and 8 bases at J, with 12 bases between the two ends. The CDR3 is CASSPLGGYEQFF. Here the CDR3 DNA reads TGTGCCAGCAGCCCCCTGGGAGGCTATGAGCAGTTCTTC.

The V call is TRBV28, the J call TRBJ2-1, with TRBD2 matching over 8 bases. Germline V gene sequence: CDR1 MDHEN, CDR2 SYDVKM. V gave up 5 bases and J gave up 5 bases; unmatched junction bases: 8. The CDR3 length is 15 residues. The CDR3 region has the DNA TGTGCCAGCAGTACAAGCGGGAGTTGGGACAATGAGCAGTTCTTC. The encoded protein is CASSTSGSWDNEQFF.

This clonotype was seen only a few times. For the CDR3, the DNA is TGTGCCAGCAGCTTAGAGCGATTAAGGACCCACGAGCAGTACTTC. Its protein is CASSLERLRTHEQYF. V usage is TRBV7-8 and J usage is TRBJ2-7; D remains ambiguous. V lost 1 base and J 5 bases, leaving 15 bases between the germline ends. The CDR3 totals 15 residues. Germline CDR1 reads SGHVS; CDR2 reads FQNEAQ.

The chain joins TRBV10-1 to TRBJ2-1; 10 bases are shared with TRBD1. Trimming took 4 bases from V and 6 from J; bases not matched to a gene: 9. This CDR3 contains 16 residues. CDR1 is WNHNN and CDR2 is SYGVQD in the germline V gene (reference sequence). This CDR3 reads CASSATDRGSLNEQFF. For the CDR3, the DNA is TGCGCCAGCAGTGCTACGGACAGGGGGTCCCTCAATGAGCAGTTCTTC.

This clonotype was found a few times. The gene calls are TRBV6-5 and TRBJ1-2; tentative D call: TRBD1 (5 bases). With 2 bases removed from V and 8 bases from J, the gap between germline ends came to 12 bases. This CDR3 is built from 13 residues. The germline V gene has CDR1 MNHEY and CDR2 SVGAGI. Here the CDR3 DNA reads TGTGCCAGCAGTTACGTAGGGGCGGACGGCTACACCTTC. Its protein product is CASSYVGADGYTF.

This clonotype has ten or more counts. V and J are TRBV2 and TRBJ1-5; TRBD1 might be the D (6 bases). Germline V gene sequence: CDR1 SNHLY, CDR2 FYNNEI. The CDR3 has 12 amino acids. The V end lost 7 bases, the J end lost 9 bases, and 13 bases lay between the germline ends. The CDR3 spells CASNDGQTPQHF. The CDR3 nucleotides read TGTGCCAGCAACGACGGACAGACGCCCCAGCATTTT.

V and J are TRBV4-2 and TRBJ2-7; TRBD1 is a possible D gene (6 bases). Per the germline V gene, CDR1 is LGHNA and CDR2 is YNFKEQ. CDR3 size: 15 residues. V was pared by 1 base and J by 5 bases, with 15 bases between. CDR3 in amino acids: CASSQVVRGNDEQYF. DNA of the CDR3: TGTGCCAGCAGCCAAGTAGTCAGGGGAAACGACGAGCAGTACTTC.